These 3 T cell receptor beta chains were all obtained from the same sample, sequenced in a study of blood T cell repertoires in COVID-19. Clones were sequenced by immunoSEQ multiplex PCR, and TCRdb holds only the in-frame ones, with some missing. The repertoire consists of roughly 50,000 clones, with 80% to 90% occurring once and the leading ten covering under 40%. Sequenced sample: peripheral blood. These receptors all come from an elderly woman with COVID-19, enrolled during active disease.

The rearrangement joins TRBV25-1 to TRBJ1-5, with a tentative D call TRBD1 (5 bases). Germline CDR1 is MGHDK and CDR2 is SYGVNS. V dropped 0 bases and J dropped 3 bases, with 12 bases sitting between them. The CDR3 sequence is 16 residues long. This chain's CDR3 is CASSEYSPQDNQPQHF. The DNA of the CDR3 is TGTGCCAGCAGTGAATATTCCCCACAGGACAATCAGCCCCAGCATTTT.

This clone came up a few times. The CDR3 loop is CASSYEEPSYNEQFF. CDR3 in DNA: TGTGCCAGCAGTTACGAGGAACCCTCCTACAATGAGCAGTTCTTC. The V and J genes are TRBV6-2 or TRBV6-3 and TRBJ2-1; D call uncertain. Trimming removed 2 bases from V and 0 bases from J, with 8 bases in between. The CDR3 runs to 15 residues. The germline gives CDR1 MNHEY, CDR2 SVGEGT.

The rearrangement joins TRBV28 to TRBJ1-2, with D unclear. V gave up 7 bases and J gave up 2 bases, with 8 bases separating them. This CDR3 has 12 amino acids. Germline loops: CDR1 MDHEN, CDR2 SYDVKM. CDR3 DNA sequence: TGTGCCAGCACTCCCAGGAACTATGGCTACACCTTC. Its protein is CASTPRNYGYTF.